This entry lists 26 T cell receptor beta chains sequenced from one sample in a study of T cell repertoires in cytomegalovirus infection. What these receptors recognize is not known. TCRdb processed the reads anew with MiXCR; each CDR3 protein has one entry. The data show roughly 340,000 distinct CDR3 sequences, with just under 30% seen just once and 20% held by the top ten. Sequenced here: cultured PBMCs, sampled from culture after CMV antigen stimulation. The source is a human donor in good health (CMV status not recorded). Some clones in this sample may be carry-over from other donors' samples.

Here the CDR3 DNA reads TGTGCCAGCAGCTTAATTTCTAGAGGCTCCTACAATGAGCAGTTCTTC. Protein sequence: CASSLISRGSYNEQFF. The chain links TRBV13 to TRBJ2-1; D unclear. Trimming cost V 2 bases and J 0 bases, with 11 bases left between them. Germline V gives CDR1 PRHDT, CDR2 FYEKMQ (reference sequence). The CDR3 spans 16 residues.

The chain joins TRBV27 to TRBJ1-6; the D is unclear. V was shortened by 2 bases and J by 4 bases, with 3 bases between the two germline ends. This CDR3 contains 13 residues. Looked up from germline, CDR1 is MNHEY and CDR2 is SMNVEV (reference sequence). The CDR3 sequence: CASSLKYNSPLHF. Here the CDR3 DNA reads TGTGCCAGCAGTTTAAAGTATAATTCACCCCTCCACTTT.

This clonotype came up a few times. This sequence joins TRBV7-3 and TRBJ2-4, with 11 positions matching TRBD1. In germline, CDR1 is SGHTA, CDR2 FQGTGA. This CDR3 is 17 amino acids long. V gave up 5 bases and J gave up 5 bases; unmatched junction bases: 11. CDR3: CASSVGTGGFGENIQYF. Written as DNA, the CDR3 is TGTGCCAGCAGCGTCGGGACAGGGGGATTCGGGGAAAACATTCAGTACTTC. Full variable domain (remainder filled in from reference TRBV7-3 and TRBJ2-4): GAGVSQTPSNKVTEKGKYVELRCDPISGHTALYWYRQSLGQGPEFLIYFQGTGAADDSGLPNDRFFAVRPEGSVSTLKIQRTERGDSAVYLCASSVGTGGFGENIQYFGAGTRLSVL.

This clonotype was detected many times. The chain joins TRBV11-2 to TRBJ1-1; no clear D gene. There are 13 residues in the CDR3. Trimming stripped 2 bases from V and 3 bases from J, with 7 bases between. Per germline, CDR1 SGHAT and CDR2 FQNNGV. The CDR3 sequence: CASSLKWDTEAFF. As DNA, the CDR3 is TGTGCCAGCAGCTTAAAGTGGGACACTGAAGCTTTCTTT.

The gene calls are TRBV10-3 and TRBJ2-7, with D perhaps TRBD2 (5 bases). The ends were cut back, 5 bases at V and 4 bases at J, with 9 bases in the middle. CDR1 and CDR2 from the germline V gene are ENHRY and SYGVKD. The CDR3 has 12 amino acids. The DNA for the CDR3 is TGTGCCATCAGTAAGGGAGCTTACGAGCAGTACTTC. Translated, it gives CAISKGAYEQYF.

This clonotype was observed a handful of times. This rearrangement joins TRBV5-1 to TRBJ2-5; the D gene could be TRBD1 or TRBD2 (5 bases each). The V gene lost 0 bases and the J gene lost 1 base, with 10 bases spanning the gap. Germline V gene lookup returns CDR1 SGHRS and CDR2 YFSETQ. The CDR3 contains 15 residues. The CDR3 DNA is TGCGCCAGCAGCTTGGTAGAGGGGCTCCAAGAGACCCAGTACTTC. This translates into CASSLVEGLQETQYF. Filled out from reference TRBV5-1 and TRBJ2-5, the complete variable domain reads KAGVTQTPRYLIKTRGQQVTLSCSPISGHRSVSWYQQTPGQGLQFLFEYFSETQRNKGNFPGRFSGRQFSNSRSEMNVSTLELGDSALYLCASSLVEGLQETQYFGPGTRLLVL.

The CDR3 coding sequence is TGTGCCAGTAGCAATACACAGAACACTGAAGCTTTCTTT. Translating gives CASSNTQNTEAFF. V usage is TRBV19 and J usage is TRBJ1-1; D is unresolved. This CDR3 is built from 13 residues. V gave up 6 bases and J gave up 1 base, with 9 bases separating them. CDR1 LNHDA and CDR2 SQIVND come from the germline V gene (reference sequence).

A few counts support this clonotype. This sequence joins TRBV5-4 and TRBJ1-4, with 7 bases fitting TRBD1. The length of the CDR3 is 14 residues. V dropped 1 base and J dropped 7; count of bases not matched to a gene: 4. CDR1 is SGHNT, CDR2 YYREEE, per germline (reference sequence). The chain's CDR3 is CASSLKGGSEKLFF. CDR3 nucleotide sequence: TGTGCCAGCAGCTTGAAAGGGGGCAGTGAAAAACTGTTTTTT.

The rearrangement joins TRBV6-6 to TRBJ1-1, with D unclear. V was pared by 3 bases and J by 1 base, with 9 bases between. Germline loops: CDR1 MNHNY, CDR2 SVGAGI (reference sequence). The CDR3 spans 14 residues. The CDR3 region has the DNA TGTGCCAGCAGTTATCAGGAAGGGAACACTGAAGCTTTCTTT. It specifies CASSYQEGNTEAFF.

Regarding this clonotype: The junction departs from the called germline gene at one end, perhaps through a read error. The rearrangement uses TRBV3-1 and TRBJ1-5, with TRBD1 as a possible D gene (5 bases). The CDR3 is 15 residues long. Germline V lookup: CDR1 LGHDT, CDR2 YNNKEL (reference sequence). CDR3 amino acids: CASSQAGVINQPQHF. The CDR3 region has the DNA TGTGCCAGCAGTCAAGCGGGGGTTATCAATCAGCCCCAGCATTTT.

This clonotype was counted a single time. The chain is built from TRBV25-1 and TRBJ1-5; 9 bases agree with TRBD1. Germline V gene sequence: CDR1 MGHDK, CDR2 SYGVNS. V trimming: 6 bases; J trimming: 5 bases; junction bases outside the gene matches: 2. CDR3 size: 13 residues. The CDR3 region is CASRQGADQPQHF. Written as DNA, the CDR3 is TGTGCCAGCAGACAGGGGGCAGATCAGCCCCAGCATTTT.

This sequence joins TRBV7-9 and TRBJ1-6; D might be TRBD1 (5 bases). V lost 5 bases and J lost 6, with 17 bases in between. The germline V gene has CDR1 SEHNR and CDR2 FQNEAQ (reference sequence). The CDR3 has 16 residues. The CDR3: CASSPGLPGGNSPLHF. As DNA, the CDR3 is TGTGCCAGCAGCCCCGGGCTACCGGGGGGTAATTCACCCCTCCACTTT.

The chain has TRBV12-3 or TRBV12-4 and TRBJ1-3; a possible D gene is TRBD1 (5 bases). The CDR3 sequence is 15 residues long. The germline V and J ends were trimmed by 1 base and 0 bases, with 7 bases remaining between them. CDR3 bases: TGTGCCAGCAGTTTAGGTGGGGGCTCTGGAAACACCATATATTTT. Translating gives CASSLGGGSGNTIYF.

Worth noting for this clonotype: A much larger clone is a single base away; this may be a read error. The CDR3 region has the DNA TGTGCCAGCTGCATAGACACCTACCCGAACACTGAAGCTTTCTTT. It codes for CASCIDTYPNTEAFF. The V gene is TRBV7-6, the J gene TRBJ1-1; no clear D. The CDR3 length is 15 residues. Trimming left V 8 bases short and J 1 base short, with 17 bases between. Per germline, CDR1 SGHVS and CDR2 FNYEAQ.

This chain uses TRBV18 with TRBJ1-2; 9 nucleotides line up with TRBD1. The CDR3 covers 17 residues. The germline gives CDR1 KGHSH, CDR2 LQKENI. Trimming cost V 5 bases and J 0 bases; bases outside gene matches: 10. This chain's CDR3 is CASSTDRGGGTNYGYTF. CDR3 nucleotide sequence: TGTGCCAGCTCAACGGACAGGGGAGGGGGAACTAACTATGGCTACACCTTC.

The chain is built from TRBV12-3 or TRBV12-4 and TRBJ2-2; 7 bases are a match to TRBD1. The CDR3 has 14 residues. V lost 5 bases to trimming and J lost 3 bases; unmatched junction nucleotides: 3. In nucleotides, the CDR3 is TGTGCCAGCAGTCGACAGGGACACACCGGGGAGCTGTTTTTT. Translating it yields CASSRQGHTGELFF.

This clonotype was observed a handful of times. The V call is TRBV20-1, the J call TRBJ2-1; no reliable D call. Looked up from germline, CDR1 is DFQATT and CDR2 is SNEGSKA (reference sequence). Trimming cost V 3 bases and J 6 bases, with 12 bases left between them. The CDR3 covers 13 residues. Here the CDR3 reads CSARRPDPNEQFF. The CDR3 DNA reads TGCAGTGCTAGGAGGCCCGACCCCAATGAGCAGTTCTTC.

This clonotype was recorded at least ten times. The CDR3 region has the DNA TGTGCCAGCAGCTTAGGAGGGGTTACCTACGAGCAGTACTTC. This translates into CASSLGGVTYEQYF. The chain joins TRBV7-2 to TRBJ2-7, with D perhaps being TRBD1 or TRBD2 (5 bases each). Germline-derived CDR1 and CDR2 are SGHTA and FQGNSA. V dropped 1 base and J dropped 2 bases, with 9 bases sitting between them. The CDR3 has 14 residues.

This clonotype was seen many times. The gene calls are TRBV6-5 and TRBJ1-1, with D hard to call. The V gene lost 7 bases and the J gene lost 4 bases, with 19 bases spanning the gap. Germline CDR1 MNHEY, CDR2 SVGAGI. The CDR3 totals 15 residues. CDR3 in amino acids: CASKQEFSVSTEAFF. The CDR3 nucleotides read TGTGCCAGCAAACAAGAGTTCTCGGTTAGCACTGAAGCTTTCTTT.

V usage is TRBV5-1 and J usage is TRBJ2-2; 9 positions match TRBD2. Per germline, CDR1 SGHRS and CDR2 YFSETQ. V was clipped by 4 bases and J by 0 bases; unmatched bases: 4. The CDR3 has 16 amino acids. CDR3 sequence (DNA): TGCGCCAGCAGCGCGACTAGCGGCCCGAACACCGGGGAGCTGTTTTTT. It encodes CASSATSGPNTGELFF.

This chain links TRBV4-1 with TRBJ2-1; perhaps TRBD1 as D (5 bases). The CDR3 sequence is 15 residues long. Germline CDR1 MGHRA, CDR2 YSYEKL. V was clipped by 2 bases and J by 4 bases, with 12 bases between them. The CDR3: CASSQPIRGYNEQFF. CDR3 nucleotides: TGCGCCAGCAGCCAACCCATTAGGGGTTACAATGAGCAGTTCTTC.

In its sample, this clonotype was seen many times. The chain links TRBV7-8 to TRBJ2-5; TRBD1 agrees at 7 bases. From germline, CDR1 is SGHVS and CDR2 FQNEAQ. Trimming removed 1 base from V and 1 base from J; junction bases left unmatched: 3. The CDR3 extends over 15 amino acids. The CDR3 is CASSLEQGSQETQYF. DNA of the CDR3: TGTGCCAGCAGCTTAGAACAGGGGTCCCAAGAGACCCAGTACTTC. The entire variable domain, with the rest obtained from reference TRBV7-8 and TRBJ2-5, is as follows: GAGVSQSPRYKVAKRGQDVALRCDPISGHVSLFWYQQALGQGPEFLTYFQNEAQLDKSGLPSDRFFAERPEGSVSTLKIQRTQQEDSAVYLCASSLEQGSQETQYFGPGTRLLVL.

This clonotype occurred once. The chain recombines TRBV5-1 with TRBJ1-1, with D possibly being TRBD1 (5 bases). The CDR3 runs to 14 residues. Deletions cut 0 bases from V and 11 bases from J, with 17 bases between. Germline CDR1 and CDR2: SGHRS and YFSETQ. Here the CDR3 DNA reads TGCGCCAGCAGCTTGGACAGGCCACGCGAAGGGGCTTTCTTT. Translated, it gives CASSLDRPREGAFF.

This clonotype was detected a few times. V usage is TRBV6-6 and J usage is TRBJ1-2; a possible D gene is TRBD1 (6 bases). V was cut by 9 bases and J by 2 bases, with 13 bases left in between. Germline V gene lookup returns CDR1 MNHNY and CDR2 SVGAGI (reference sequence). The CDR3 has 13 residues. CDR3 sequence (DNA): TGTGCCAGTAGGACAGCTAACAACTATGGCTACACCTTC. Translation gives CASRTANNYGYTF.

This chain connects TRBV9 to TRBJ2-1; 15 bases fit TRBD2. The CDR3 extends over 17 amino acids. Looked up from germline, CDR1 is SGDLS and CDR2 is YYNGEE. After removal of 0 bases from V and 7 bases from J, the junction contained 5 bases not matched to a gene. The DNA for the CDR3 is TGTGCCAGCAGCGTAGCTCCTGGGACTAGCGGGGGGAATGAGCAGTTCTTC. Translation: CASSVAPGTSGGNEQFF.

This clonotype was seen only a few times. The V and J genes are TRBV4-2 and TRBJ1-5, with D perhaps TRBD1 (6 bases). Germline loops: CDR1 LGHNA, CDR2 YNFKEQ. The V gene lost 2 bases and the J gene lost 3 bases, with 11 bases spanning the gap. The CDR3 runs 15 residues. The CDR3 DNA sequence: TGTGCCAGCAGCCAAACCGGACAGCCCAATCAGCCCCAGCATTTT. Translating gives CASSQTGQPNQPQHF.